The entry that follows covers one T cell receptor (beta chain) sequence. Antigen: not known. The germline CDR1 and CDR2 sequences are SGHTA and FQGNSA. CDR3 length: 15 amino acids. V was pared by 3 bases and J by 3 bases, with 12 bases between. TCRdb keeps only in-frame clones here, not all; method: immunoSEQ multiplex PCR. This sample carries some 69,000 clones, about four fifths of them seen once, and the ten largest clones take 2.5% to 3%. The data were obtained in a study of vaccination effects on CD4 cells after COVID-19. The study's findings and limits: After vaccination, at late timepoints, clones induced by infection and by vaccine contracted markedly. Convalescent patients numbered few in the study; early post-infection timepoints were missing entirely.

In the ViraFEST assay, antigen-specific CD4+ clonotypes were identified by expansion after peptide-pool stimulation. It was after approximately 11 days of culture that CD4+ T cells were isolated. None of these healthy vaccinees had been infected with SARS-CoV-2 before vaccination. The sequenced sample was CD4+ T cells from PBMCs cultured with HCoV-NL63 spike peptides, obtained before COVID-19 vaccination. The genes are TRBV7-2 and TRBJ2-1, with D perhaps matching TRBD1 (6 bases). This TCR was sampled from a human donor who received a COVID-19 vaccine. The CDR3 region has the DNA TGTGCCAGCAGCTTGACAGGTGATAGCTACAATGAGCAGTTCTTC. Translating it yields CASSLTGDSYNEQFF.